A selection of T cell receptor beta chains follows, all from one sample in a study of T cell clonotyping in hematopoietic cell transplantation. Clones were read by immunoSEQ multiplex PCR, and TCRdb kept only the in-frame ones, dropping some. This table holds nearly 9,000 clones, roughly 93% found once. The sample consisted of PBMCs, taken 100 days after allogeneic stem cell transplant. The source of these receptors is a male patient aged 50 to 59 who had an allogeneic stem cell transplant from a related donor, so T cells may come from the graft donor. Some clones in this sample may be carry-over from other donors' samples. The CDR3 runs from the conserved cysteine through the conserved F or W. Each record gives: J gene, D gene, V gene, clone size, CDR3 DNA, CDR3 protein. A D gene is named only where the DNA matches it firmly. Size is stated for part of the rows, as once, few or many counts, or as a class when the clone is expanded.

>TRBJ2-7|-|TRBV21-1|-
TGTGCCAGCAGCATCCCTCGACAGGGCTCTTCATCTTCCTACGAGCAGTACTTC
CASSIPRQGSSSSYEQYF
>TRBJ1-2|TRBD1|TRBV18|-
TGTGCCAGCTCACCCGATCCCAGGGGGGCGTCCAACTATGGCTACACCTTC
CASSPDPRGASNYGYTF
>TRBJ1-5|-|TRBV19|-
TGTGCCAGTAAGGGCCGGTTTGGGTTAAATAGCAATCAGCCCCAGCATTTT
CASKGRFGLNSNQPQHF
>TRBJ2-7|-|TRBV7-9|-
TGTGCCAGCAGCTTAGACGACGTTTACGAGCAGTACTTC
CASSLDDVYEQYF
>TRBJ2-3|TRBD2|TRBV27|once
TGTGCCAGCAGTCTCACAAACCCCCTAGCGGGGGCCTTCACAGATACGCAGTATTTT
CASSLTNPLAGAFTDTQYF
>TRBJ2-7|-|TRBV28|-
TGTGCCAGCAGTAGGGGCTTTGCTGGCTACGAGCAGTACTTC
CASSRGFAGYEQYF
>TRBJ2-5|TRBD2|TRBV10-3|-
TGTGCCATCAGTGAACTAGCGGGGACGTTGGAGACCCAGTACTTC
CAISELAGTLETQYF
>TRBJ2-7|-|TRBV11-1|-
TGTGCCAGCAGTCTAAGGCGAGGGGCCTACGAGCAGTACTTC
CASSLRRGAYEQYF
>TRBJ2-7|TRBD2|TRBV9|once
TGTGCCAGCAGCCCAGGGACTAGCGGGAGCGACGAGCAGTACTTC
CASSPGTSGSDEQYF
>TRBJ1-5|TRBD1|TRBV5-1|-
TGCGCCAGCAGCCTCTCTCCGGGACAGGGTACGGGTCAGCCCCAGCATTTT
CASSLSPGQGTGQPQHF